This T cell receptor beta chain comes out of a study of cytomegalovirus exposure and HLA in healthy donors. On this clone itself: The antigen is not known.

J lost 0 bases, V lost 4 bases, and 3 bases had no gene match. The CDR3 totals 18 residues. Germline loops: CDR1 MGHRA, CDR2 YSYEKL. The study's findings and limits: In vitro, a few CMV-associated chains proved specific for CMV antigens. Donors belonging to an Asian-associated ancestry cluster reportedly showed fewer N-insertions in productive TCRs than the roughly 670-donor mean, according to what a later analysis found.

PCR amplification relied on 60 Vbeta primers (plus 13 Jbeta primers). Repertoires were generated with immunoSEQ multiplex PCR, while TCRdb's copy carries only in-frame clones and drops some. This sample yields about 180,000 clones, of which 80% are seen a single time; 1.9% belongs to the top ten. The specimen was PBMCs. The receptor comes from a woman aged 25 to 39 in good health and CMV-seronegative. The chain employs TRBV4-1 and TRBJ2-1; 16 bases fit TRBD2. The CDR3 DNA follows: TGCGCCAGCAGCCCGGGACTAGCGGGGGGGAGCTCCTACAATGAGCAGTTCTTC. The encoded protein is CASSPGLAGGSSYNEQFF.